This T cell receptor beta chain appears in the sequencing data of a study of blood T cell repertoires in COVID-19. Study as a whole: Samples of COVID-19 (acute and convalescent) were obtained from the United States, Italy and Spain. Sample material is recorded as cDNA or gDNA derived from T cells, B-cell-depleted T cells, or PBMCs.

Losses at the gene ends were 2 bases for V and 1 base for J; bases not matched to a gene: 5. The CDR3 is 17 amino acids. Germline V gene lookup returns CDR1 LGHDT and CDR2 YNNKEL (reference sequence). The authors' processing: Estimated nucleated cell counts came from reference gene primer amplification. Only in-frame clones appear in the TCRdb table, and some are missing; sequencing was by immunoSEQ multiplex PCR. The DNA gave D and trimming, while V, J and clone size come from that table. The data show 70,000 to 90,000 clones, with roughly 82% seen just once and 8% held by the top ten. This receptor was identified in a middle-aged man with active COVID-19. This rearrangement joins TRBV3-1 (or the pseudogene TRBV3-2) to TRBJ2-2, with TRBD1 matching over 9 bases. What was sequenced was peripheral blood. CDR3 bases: TGTGCCAGCAGCCAAAGTCCGGGACAGGGGAACACCGGGGAGCTGTTTTTT. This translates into CASSQSPGQGNTGELFF.